This T cell receptor (beta chain) appears in the sequencing data of a study of shared clonotypes between healthy human individuals. Study-level background: There were three CD4 naive, three CD4 memory, two CD8 naive and one CD8 memory plates per donor.

This CDR3 region has 15 residues. V lost 4 bases, J lost 3 bases, and 6 bases stayed unmatched. Germline V lookup: CDR1 MDHEN, CDR2 SYDVKM. Generated by immunoSEQ multiplex PCR, the TCRdb table keeps only in-frame clones and is missing some. The sample holds approximately 2.1 million clones, 90% to 95% seen once. The receptor comes from a man between 18 and 35 years old in good health. Some clones in this sample may be carry-over from other donors' samples. Input material: naive CD4+ T cells from PBMCs. Regarding subset: CD45RA+ positively selected. The rearrangement links TRBV28 to TRBJ2-3; 8 bases are a match to TRBD1. Here the CDR3 reads CASSSRTGRTDTQYF. In DNA, the CDR3 is TGTGCCAGCAGTTCTAGGACAGGGAGGACAGATACGCAGTATTTT.